The source of this TCR beta chain is a study of blood T cell repertoires in COVID-19. Study processing details: Amplifying reference gene primers gave estimates of nucleated cell counts. Assay used: immunoSEQ multiplex PCR; TCRdb lists only in-frame clones, some missing. V, J and clone size derive from that table, while D and trimming were established from the DNA sequence. This table has around 220,000 clones, under 85% appearing once. The CDR3 runs 17 residues. CDR1 SGHTA and CDR2 FQGNSA come from the germline V gene. V shed 5 bases and J 4 bases; nucleotides not matched to a gene: 14. The TCR comes from a woman aged 35 to 49 with active or convalescent COVID-19. The sample was peripheral blood. V is TRBV7-2 and J is TRBJ2-5, with TRBD1 matching over 9 bases. The CDR3 region has the DNA TGTGCCAGCAGCCCCCCCCCGGACAGGGGACCTAGAGAGACCCAGTACTTC. Its protein product is CASSPPPDRGPRETQYF.